These 11 T cell receptor beta chains came from one sample sequenced in a study of beta chain features in type 1 diabetes. Points from the study as a whole: Type 1 diabetes patients showed a moderate but significant shortening of TCRB CDR3s in all four CD4+ subsets.

Since all of the isolated RNA was reverse transcribed, expressed TCRB transcripts were what got sequenced. Only in-frame clones appear in the TCRdb table, and some are missing; sequencing was by immunoSEQ multiplex PCR. The sample includes roughly 730,000 clones, 13% of them seen just once. These TCRs' antigens remain unknown. Sequences were obtained from naive CD4+ T cells from blood. All receptors come from a man between 18 and 29 years old with type 1 diabetes.

This clone was picked up a small number of times. Other nucleotide sequences from this sample produce the same CDR3. CDR3 nucleotide sequence: TGTGCCAGCAGTGGCACAGGGAAGCAGCCCCAGCATTTT. This translates into CASSGTGKQPQHF. The V call is TRBV6-1, the J call TRBJ1-5; tentative D call: TRBD1 (6 bases). This CDR3 comprises 13 residues. Per the germline V gene, CDR1 is MNHNS and CDR2 is SASEGT. The V end was cut by 4 bases, the J end by 7 bases, with 11 bases between.

This chain links TRBV30 with TRBJ1-2, with 7 bases aligning to TRBD1. After removal of 1 base from V and 4 bases from J, the junction contained 6 bases not matched to a gene. Germline CDR1 reads GTSNPN; CDR2 reads SVGIG (reference sequence). This CDR3 has 14 amino acids. CDR3 bases: TGTGCCTGGAGTGAGAACAGGGGTTCCTATGGCTACACCTTC. Translation: CAWSENRGSYGYTF.

V usage is TRBV14 and J usage is TRBJ1-1, with D unresolved. V was trimmed by 1 base and J by 4 bases, leaving 10 bases between them. The CDR3 totals 14 residues. Looked up from germline, CDR1 is SGHDN and CDR2 is FVKESK. The CDR3 sequence: CASSQGSSATEAFF. CDR3 bases: TGTGCCAGCAGCCAAGGGAGTTCAGCCACTGAAGCTTTCTTT. Full variable domain (missing parts from reference TRBV14 and TRBJ1-1): EAGVTQFPSHSVIEKGQTVTLRCDPISGHDNLYWYRRVMGKEIKFLLHFVKESKQDESGMPNNRFLAERTGGTYSTLKVQPAELEDSGVYFCASSQGSSATEAFFGQGTRLTVV.

The rearrangement links TRBV7-6 to TRBJ2-1, with TRBD2 identical over 8 bases. The trim removed 1 base at V and 5 bases at J, leaving 7 bases unmatched. This CDR3 region has 16 residues. In germline, CDR1 is SGHVS, CDR2 FNYEAQ. The CDR3 loop is CASSLGAGGLDNEQFF. DNA for the CDR3: TGTGCCAGCAGCTTAGGCGCGGGGGGCCTTGACAATGAGCAGTTCTTC.

The table lists this clone with a few counts. V is TRBV10-3 and J is TRBJ2-3, with D maybe TRBD2 (5 bases). Germline values: CDR1 ENHRY, CDR2 SYGVKD. V lost 4 bases to trimming and J lost 0 bases, with 14 bases between them. This CDR3 comprises 16 residues. The CDR3 bases are TGTGCCATCAGTGGGAAGGGAGCCCTCAGCACAGATACGCAGTATTTT. Amino acid sequence: CAISGKGALSTDTQYF.

The V call is TRBV5-6, the J call TRBJ2-1; D is uncertain. The CDR3 length is 14 residues. Trimming left V 4 bases short and J 2 bases short, with 10 bases between. Per the germline V gene, CDR1 is SGHDT and CDR2 is YYEEEE. CDR3 DNA sequence: TGTGCCAGCAGCCCGGAACGGACCTACAATGAGCAGTTCTTC. This codes for CASSPERTYNEQFF.

Only a few counts were recorded for this clone. The chain links TRBV10-3 to TRBJ2-1, with 9 nucleotides matching TRBD2. Trimming took 10 bases from V and 0 from J; bases not matched to a gene: 4. This CDR3 is 14 amino acids long. In germline, CDR1 is ENHRY, CDR2 SYGVKD. The CDR3 spells CATLAGSSYNEQFF. DNA of the CDR3: TGTGCCACTCTAGCGGGAAGCTCCTACAATGAGCAGTTCTTC.

This clone occurred a few times. V is TRBV9 and J is TRBJ2-2, with a tentative D call TRBD1 (6 bases). The CDR3 has 14 residues. The ends were cut back, 5 bases at V and 6 bases at J, with 14 bases in the middle. Germline assignment: CDR1 SGDLS and CDR2 YYNGEE. CDR3 region: CASSLQGSPGELFF. The CDR3 DNA is TGTGCCAGCAGTTTACAGGGTTCACCCGGGGAGCTGTTTTTT.

There are a few counts of this clone. This rearrangement joins TRBV25-1 to TRBJ1-5; D may be TRBD1 (5 bases). The V and J ends lost 4 bases and 8 bases respectively, with 12 bases between them. CDR1 and CDR2 from the germline V gene are MGHDK and SYGVNS. CDR3 length: 13 amino acids. The CDR3 DNA sequence: TGTGCCAGCAGTGTCGGGGACGTGGAGCCCCAGCATTTT. Protein product: CASSVGDVEPQHF.

The V gene is TRBV7-2, the J gene TRBJ1-2; D is ambiguous. Trimming shortened V by 6 bases and J by 0 bases, and 20 bases separated the two germline ends. CDR1 and CDR2 from the germline V gene are SGHTA and FQGNSA. The CDR3 runs 17 residues. The CDR3 DNA is TGTGCCAGCAGTGGGTTGTTGGGATCCATATCTAACTATGGCTACACCTTC. Translating gives CASSGLLGSISNYGYTF.

This clone was observed a handful of times. The chain employs TRBV7-2 and TRBJ2-7; D call uncertain. Germline CDR1 reads SGHTA; CDR2 reads FQGNSA. V was clipped by 2 bases and J by 2 bases, with 10 bases between them. The CDR3 sequence is 14 residues long. The CDR3 nucleotides read TGTGCCAGCAGCTTAAATGACGGACCCTACGAGCAGTACTTC. Amino acid sequence: CASSLNDGPYEQYF.